This T cell receptor beta chain originates from a study of ipilimumab plus nivolumab after autologous stem cell transplantation. Study as a whole: Median doses per patient: a few ipilimumab, roughly 8 nivolumab.

Checkpoint therapy with ipilimumab 1 mg/kg began 14 to 28 days after transplant. General study points: Per the authors, repertoire, Treg and microbiota data justify further study.

This clone was found a few times. Its antigen is unidentified. Germline V lookup: CDR1 LNHDA, CDR2 SQIVND (reference sequence). Trimming took 5 bases from V and 4 from J, leaving 26 bases between them. CDR3 length: 18 residues. Assay used: immunoSEQ multiplex PCR; TCRdb lists only in-frame clones, some missing. The sample records about 83,000 clones, nearly 85% being singletons. This sequence was found in a male donor with diffuse large B-cell lymphoma. The specimen was PBMCs, collected in a trial of ipilimumab plus nivolumab as post-transplant consolidation. The chain has TRBV19 and TRBJ1-2; perhaps TRBD1 as D (5 bases). The CDR3 bases are TGTGCCAGTAGTGGGGGTGGAGGGCGCAACTCCCGCGGCTATGGCTACACCTTC. It specifies CASSGGGGRNSRGYGYTF.